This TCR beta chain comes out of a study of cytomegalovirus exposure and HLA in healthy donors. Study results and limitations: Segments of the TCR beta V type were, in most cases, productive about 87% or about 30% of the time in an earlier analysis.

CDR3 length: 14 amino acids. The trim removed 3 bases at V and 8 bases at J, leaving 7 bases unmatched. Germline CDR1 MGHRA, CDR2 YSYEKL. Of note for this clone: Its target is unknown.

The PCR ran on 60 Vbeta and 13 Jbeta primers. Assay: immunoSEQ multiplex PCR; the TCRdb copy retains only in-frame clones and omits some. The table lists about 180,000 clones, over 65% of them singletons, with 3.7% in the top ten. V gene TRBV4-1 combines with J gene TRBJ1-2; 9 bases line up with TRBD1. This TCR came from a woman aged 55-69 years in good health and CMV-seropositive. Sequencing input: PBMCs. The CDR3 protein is CASSQPGQGAGYTF. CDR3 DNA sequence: TGCGCCAGCAGCCAGCCGGGACAGGGCGCCGGCTACACCTTC.